A single sample gave rise to the 6 T cell receptor beta chains below, sequenced in a study of cytomegalovirus exposure and HLA in healthy donors. Here immunoSEQ multiplex PCR was the method, and the copy in TCRdb shows in-frame clones only, minus some. The sample lists approximately 160,000 clones; more than 80% were seen once. Sequencing was carried out using PBMCs. The receptors shown here come from a woman under 30 in good health and CMV-seropositive.

The chain carries TRBV18 and TRBJ2-5, with TRBD2 matching over 13 bases. The V and J ends lost 2 bases and 3 bases, in that order; junction bases with no gene match: 6. Germline CDR1 KGHSH, CDR2 LQKENI. This CDR3 has 17 amino acids. CDR3 nucleotide sequence: TGTGCCAGCTCACCAATGGCACTAGCGGGAGGGAAAGAGACCCAGTACTTC. The encoded protein is CASSPMALAGGKETQYF.

This chain joins TRBV6-1 and TRBJ2-7; 8 positions agree with TRBD2. CDR3 length: 14 amino acids. CDR1 MNHNS and CDR2 SASEGT come from the germline V gene. Trimming removed 5 bases from V and 3 bases from J; junction bases left unmatched: 6. Here the CDR3 reads CASSPGRADYEQYF. The CDR3 DNA is TGTGCCAGCAGTCCCGGGAGGGCCGACTACGAGCAGTACTTC.

The rearrangement joins TRBV7-8 to TRBJ2-5; TRBD2 aligns across 11 bases. The germline V gene encodes CDR1 SGHVS and CDR2 FQNEAQ. The CDR3 has 16 amino acids. The junction had 7 bases not matched to a gene; V was cut back by 5 bases and J by 2 bases. The CDR3, as DNA: TGTGCCAGCAGCCCATTGACTAGCGGGGATCAAGAGACCCAGTACTTC. It encodes CASSPLTSGDQETQYF.

About this clone: A single base separates this from a much larger clone, so it may be a read error. The V and J genes are TRBV6-4 and TRBJ2-5; 13 bases agree with TRBD2. Germline CDR1 is MRHNA and CDR2 is SNTAGT. The CDR3 contains 15 residues. With V trimmed by 5 bases and J by 4 bases, 4 bases remained unmatched. CDR3 region: CASSQLAGGPETQYF. The CDR3 DNA sequence: TGTGCCAGCAGTCAACTAGCGGGGGGGCCAGAGACCCAGTACTTC.

V and J are TRBV30 and TRBJ2-3; D is unresolved. CDR3 length: 14 residues. CDR1 is GTSNPN, CDR2 SVGIG, per germline (reference sequence). Trimming shortened V by 3 bases and J by 1 base, and 11 bases separated the two germline ends. CDR3 DNA: TGTGCCTGGAGAGCCCAAGTGGGCACAGATACGCAGTATTTT. This sequence encodes CAWRAQVGTDTQYF.

This chain joins TRBV6-5 and TRBJ1-1; no clear D. Trimming stripped 0 bases from V and 5 bases from J, with 7 bases between. The CDR3 has 13 amino acids. Germline loops: CDR1 MNHEY, CDR2 SVGAGI. The CDR3 DNA sequence: TGTGCCAGCAGTTACTCCGTTCGGACTGAAGCTTTCTTT. Translating it yields CASSYSVRTEAFF.